This T cell receptor (beta chain) was documented in a study of response to subunit inactivated influenza vaccine. This clonotype came up a few times. The target antigen is unknown. The CDR3 has 14 residues. Trimming stripped 5 bases from V and 1 base from J, with 11 bases between. Via MiXCR, TCRdb re-called the RT-PCR reads, giving one row per CDR3 protein. The sample lists approximately 290,000 distinct CDR3 sequences, roughly 22% occurring once. General study points: It was the authors' suggestion that each seasonal influenza vaccination recruits few new T cells.

This chain joins TRBV12-3 or TRBV12-4 and TRBJ2-5, with D tentatively TRBD2 (5 bases). The sample in question was PBMCs from blood, obtained about 20 months after vaccination. This receptor was obtained from a man aged 45-69 years who received an inactivated influenza vaccine. The CDR3 DNA follows: TGTGCCAGCAGTGGATATGGACTCCAAGAGACCCAGTACTTC. Translating it yields CASSGYGLQETQYF.